This T cell receptor beta chain was sequenced in a study of T cell responses to AZD1222 COVID-19 vaccine. Study in general: Timing groups of about 4 and about 12 weeks for second doses were pooled.

Germline-derived CDR1 and CDR2 are LGHDT and YNNKEL (reference sequence). The length of the CDR3 is 14 residues. Trimming left V 2 bases short and J 7 bases short, with 14 bases between. Findings and caveats of the study: Spike-specific TCR repertoires showed rising breadth and depth after two AZD1222 doses. The donor cohort was predominantly white British with a female majority, and clonal diversity may have been underestimated. None of the repertoires were sampled until the peak T cell response had passed.

Remarks on this clone: Its antigen is unidentified.

Data came from immunoSEQ multiplex PCR; TCRdb stores just in-frame clones and leaves some out. Here the sample spans 100,000 to 150,000 clones, less than 95% being singletons. The receptor's source is an adult in good health. The sample in question was peripheral blood, obtained on day 0 of AZD1222 vaccination. The V and J genes are TRBV3-1 (or the pseudogene TRBV3-2) and TRBJ2-5; no firm D call. The CDR3, as DNA: TGTGCCAGCAGCCAAATCCAGAGTGTTGGGACCCAGTACTTC. It encodes CASSQIQSVGTQYF.